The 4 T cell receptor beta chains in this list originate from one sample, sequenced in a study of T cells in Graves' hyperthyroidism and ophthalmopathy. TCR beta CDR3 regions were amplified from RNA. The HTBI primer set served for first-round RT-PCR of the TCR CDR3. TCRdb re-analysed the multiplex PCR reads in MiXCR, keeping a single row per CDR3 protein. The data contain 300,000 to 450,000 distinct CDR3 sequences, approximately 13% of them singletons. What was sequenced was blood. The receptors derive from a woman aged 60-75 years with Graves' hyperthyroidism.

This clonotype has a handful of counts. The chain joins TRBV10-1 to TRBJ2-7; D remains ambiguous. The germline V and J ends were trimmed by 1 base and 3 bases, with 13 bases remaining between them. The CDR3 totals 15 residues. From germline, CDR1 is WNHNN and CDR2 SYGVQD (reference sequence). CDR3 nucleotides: TGCGCCAGCAGTGAGTACCACAGTTCCGTCTACGAGCAGTACTTC. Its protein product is CASSEYHSSVYEQYF.

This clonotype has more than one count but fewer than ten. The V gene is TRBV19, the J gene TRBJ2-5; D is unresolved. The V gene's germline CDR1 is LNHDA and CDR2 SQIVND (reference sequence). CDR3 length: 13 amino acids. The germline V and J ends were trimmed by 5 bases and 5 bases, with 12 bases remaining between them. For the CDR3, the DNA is TGTGCCAGTAGTGGGCAGGCGTGGGAGACCCAGTACTTC. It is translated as CASSGQAWETQYF.

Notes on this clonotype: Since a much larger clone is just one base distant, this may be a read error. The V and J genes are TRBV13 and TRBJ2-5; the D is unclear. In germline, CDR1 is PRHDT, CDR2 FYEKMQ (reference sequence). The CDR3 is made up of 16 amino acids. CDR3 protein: CASSLASEFKRETQHF. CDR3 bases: TGTGCCAGCAGCTTAGCATCGGAATTTAAGAGAGAGACCCAGCACTTC.

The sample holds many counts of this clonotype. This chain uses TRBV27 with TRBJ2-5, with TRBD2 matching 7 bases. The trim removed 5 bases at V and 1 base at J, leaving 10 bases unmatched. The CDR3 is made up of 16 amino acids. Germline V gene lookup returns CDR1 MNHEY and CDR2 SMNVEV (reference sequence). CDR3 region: CASSLRAGFSQETQYF. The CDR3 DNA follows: TGTGCCAGCAGTCTCAGAGCGGGATTTAGCCAAGAGACCCAGTACTTC.